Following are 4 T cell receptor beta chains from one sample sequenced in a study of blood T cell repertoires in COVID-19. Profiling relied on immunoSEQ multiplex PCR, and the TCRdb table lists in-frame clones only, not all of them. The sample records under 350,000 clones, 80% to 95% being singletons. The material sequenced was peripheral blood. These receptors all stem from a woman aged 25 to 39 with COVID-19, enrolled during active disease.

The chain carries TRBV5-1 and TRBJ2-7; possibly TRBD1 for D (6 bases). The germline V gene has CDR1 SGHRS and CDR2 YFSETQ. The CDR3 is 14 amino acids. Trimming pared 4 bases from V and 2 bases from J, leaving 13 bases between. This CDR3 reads CASSIQGPPYEQYF. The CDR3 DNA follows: TGCGCCAGCAGCATACAGGGACCACCCTACGAGCAGTACTTC.

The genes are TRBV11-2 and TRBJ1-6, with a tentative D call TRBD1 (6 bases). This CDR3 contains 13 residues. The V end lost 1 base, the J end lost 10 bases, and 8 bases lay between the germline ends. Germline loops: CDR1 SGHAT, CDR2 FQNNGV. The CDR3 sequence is CASSLGQGSPLHF. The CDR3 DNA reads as TGTGCCAGCAGCTTAGGCCAGGGGTCACCCCTCCACTTT.

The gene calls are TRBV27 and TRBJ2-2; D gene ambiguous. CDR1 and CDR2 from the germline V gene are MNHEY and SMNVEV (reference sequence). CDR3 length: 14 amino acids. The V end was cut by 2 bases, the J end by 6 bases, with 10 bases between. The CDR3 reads CASSLTPSPGELFF. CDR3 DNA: TGTGCCAGCAGTTTAACCCCGAGTCCCGGGGAGCTGTTTTTT.

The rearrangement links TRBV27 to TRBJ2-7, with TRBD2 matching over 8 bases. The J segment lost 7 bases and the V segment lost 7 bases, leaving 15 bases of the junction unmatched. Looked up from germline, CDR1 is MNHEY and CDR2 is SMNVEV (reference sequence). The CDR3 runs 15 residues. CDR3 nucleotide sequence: TGTGCCAGCAAAAGACCGGGACTAGGGCCCTCAGAGCAGTACTTC. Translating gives CASKRPGLGPSEQYF.